The present T cell receptor (beta chain) was sequenced within a study of T cell responses to AZD1222 COVID-19 vaccine. General study points: Sampled repertoires all dated from after the peak T cell response.

In regard to this clone: Its antigen remains unknown.

The assay was immunoSEQ multiplex PCR, and TCRdb's table has in-frame clones only and misses some. The table lists 90,000 to 100,000 clones, roughly 84% of them singletons. The CDR3 is 15 residues long. V was pared by 4 bases and J by 6 bases, with 18 bases between. CDR1 and CDR2 (germline): KGHSH, LQKENI. The clonotype originates from an adult who received the AZD1222 COVID-19 vaccine. V and J are TRBV18 and TRBJ1-2, with D perhaps TRBD1 (5 bases). The material was peripheral blood, obtained 28 days after the second AZD1222 dose. In DNA, the CDR3 is TGTGCCAGCTCACGCAACCGGGACGGGACGGATGGCTACACCTTC. The encoded protein is CASSRNRDGTDGYTF.